The 30 T cell receptor beta chains in this list originate from one sample, sequenced in a study of shared clonotypes between healthy human individuals. TCRdb's table, derived via immunoSEQ multiplex PCR, lists solely in-frame clones and lacks some. The sample lists about 510,000 clones; 90% to 96% were seen once. Sequencing was done on a sample of naive CD4+ T cells sorted from blood. Specified subset: CD45RA+ positively selected. These receptors were collected from a woman aged 30 to 39 in good health.

This chain connects TRBV4-2 to TRBJ1-5, with TRBD1 as a possible D gene (6 bases). Germline values: CDR1 LGHNA, CDR2 YNFKEQ. The CDR3 has 16 amino acids. The V gene lost 3 bases and the J gene lost 6 bases, with 18 bases spanning the gap. The CDR3 protein is CASSQARRGGGQPQHF. CDR3 DNA sequence: TGTGCCAGCAGCCAGGCCCGGCGTGGGGGCGGTCAGCCCCAGCATTTT.

CDR3 sequence reads: CASEGTYEQYF. The CDR3 DNA is TGTGCCAGCGAGGGGACCTACGAGCAGTACTTC. V and J are TRBV28 and TRBJ2-7; D possibly matches TRBD1 or TRBD2 (5 bases each). The V gene's germline CDR1 is MDHEN and CDR2 SYDVKM. V gave up 8 bases and J gave up 2 bases, with 7 bases separating them. This CDR3 spans 11 amino acids. Filled out from reference TRBV28 and TRBJ2-7, the complete variable domain reads DVKVTQSSRYLVKRTGEKVFLECVQDMDHENMFWYRQDPGLGLRLIYFSYDVKMKEKGDIPEGYSVSREKKERFSLILESASTNQTSMYLCASEGTYEQYFGPGTRLTVT.

The chain employs TRBV2 and TRBJ2-6, with 9 bases that match TRBD1. This CDR3 contains 17 residues. Germline values: CDR1 SNHLY, CDR2 FYNNEI. V trimming: 7 bases; J trimming: 0 bases; junction bases outside the gene matches: 7. The CDR3 DNA is TGTGCCAGCAACCCTCGGGACAGGGACTCTGGGGCCAACGTCCTGACTTTC. It translates to CASNPRDRDSGANVLTF.

The chain joins TRBV7-2 to TRBJ2-5; TRBD1 aligns across 10 bases. There are 15 residues in the CDR3. The junction had 8 bases not matched to a gene; V was cut back by 5 bases and J by 5 bases. Per germline, CDR1 SGHTA and CDR2 FQGNSA. CDR3 protein: CASSVRQGARETQYF. The CDR3 DNA follows: TGTGCCAGCAGCGTAAGACAGGGGGCTCGGGAGACCCAGTACTTC. Based on the CDR3 plus reference TRBV7-2 and TRBJ2-5, the full variable domain is GAGVSQSPSNKVTEKGKDVELRCDPISGHTALYWYRQSLGQGLEFLIYFQGNSAPDKSGLPSDRFSAERTGGSVSTLTIQRTQQEDSAVYLCASSVRQGARETQYFGPGTRLLVL.

This chain uses TRBV5-6 with TRBJ1-1; D is uncertain. The ends were cut back, 5 bases at V and 0 bases at J, with 11 bases in the middle. The CDR3 loop spans 14 amino acids. Germline V lookup: CDR1 SGHDT, CDR2 YYEEEE. CDR3 loop: CASSFTSLNTEAFF. Here the CDR3 DNA reads TGTGCCAGCAGTTTTACCAGCCTGAACACTGAAGCTTTCTTT.

This chain uses TRBV2 with TRBJ2-1, with TRBD2 matching 11 bases. J gave up 0 bases and V 6 bases, and 10 bases lay outside the gene matches. The CDR3 spans 18 residues. In germline, CDR1 is SNHLY, CDR2 FYNNEI. The CDR3: CASREMSSGRSSYNEQFF. In DNA, the CDR3 is TGTGCCAGCAGGGAGATGTCTAGCGGGAGGAGCTCCTACAATGAGCAGTTCTTC. The full variable domain, its missing parts supplied by reference TRBV2 and TRBJ2-1, is EPEVTQTPSHQVTQMGQEVILRCVPISNHLYFYWYRQILGQKVEFLVSFYNNEISEKSEIFDDQFSVERPDGSNFTLKIRSTKLEDSAMYFCASREMSSGRSSYNEQFFGPGTRLTVL.

The chain couples TRBV10-2 to TRBJ2-7, with D unresolved. V dropped 4 bases and J dropped 0 bases, with 10 bases sitting between them. CDR3 length equals 14 residues. Germline values: CDR1 WSHSY, CDR2 SAAADI. Here the CDR3 reads CASSVPDGSYEQYF. The CDR3 DNA sequence: TGCGCCAGCAGTGTCCCGGACGGCTCCTACGAGCAGTACTTC.

This clone was observed once. J is TRBJ2-6 and V is TRBV28; no reliable D call. The V and J ends lost 6 bases and 0 bases respectively, with 15 bases between them. Germline loops: CDR1 MDHEN, CDR2 SYDVKM. CDR3 length: 17 amino acids. CDR3 coding DNA: TGTGCCAGCAGATCACTCCTAACCCCCTCTGGGGCCAACGTCCTGACTTTC. Translation gives CASRSLLTPSGANVLTF.

As regards this clone: The sample contains more than one DNA sequence encoding this CDR3. V gene TRBV5-1 combines with J gene TRBJ2-3; D gene ambiguous. Germline V CDR1 and CDR2: SGHRS, YFSETQ. V lost 0 bases, J lost 4 bases, and 3 bases lay in between. This CDR3 comprises 12 residues. The CDR3 region has the DNA TGCGCCAGCAGCTTGGCGGCAGATACGCAGTATTTT. Protein product: CASSLAADTQYF.

The rearrangement links TRBV5-1 to TRBJ2-2; 13 bases agree with TRBD2. Germline CDR1 SGHRS, CDR2 YFSETQ. V was clipped by 4 bases and J by 4 bases; unmatched bases: 4. The CDR3 totals 16 residues. The CDR3 sequence: CASSHGTSGVTGELFF. The CDR3 DNA is TGCGCCAGCAGCCACGGGACTAGCGGGGTCACCGGGGAGCTGTTTTTT.

This chain connects TRBV28 to TRBJ2-3; D may be TRBD2 (6 bases). The germline V gene encodes CDR1 MDHEN and CDR2 SYDVKM. Between the trimmed V and J ends, which lost 7 bases and 2 bases, there was a span of 19 bases. The CDR3 contains 16 residues. The DNA of the CDR3 is TGTGCCAGCACTCCTCCATTGGCGGGAATCACAGATACGCAGTATTTT. Encoded protein: CASTPPLAGITDTQYF. The full variable domain, completed using reference TRBV28 and TRBJ2-3, is DVKVTQSSRYLVKRTGEKVFLECVQDMDHENMFWYRQDPGLGLRLIYFSYDVKMKEKGDIPEGYSVSREKKERFSLILESASTNQTSMYLCASTPPLAGITDTQYFGPGTRLTVL.

The chain uses TRBV6-5 and TRBJ2-5; D is possibly TRBD2 (7 bases). CDR1 and CDR2 (germline): MNHEY, SVGAGI. This CDR3 spans 15 amino acids. The V gene lost 3 bases and the J gene lost 0 bases, with 11 bases spanning the gap. The CDR3 loop is CASSYIGGDQETQYF. DNA for the CDR3: TGTGCCAGCAGTTATATAGGGGGGGACCAAGAGACCCAGTACTTC.

The chain uses TRBV18 and TRBJ1-4; TRBD1 agrees at 8 bases. The germline V gene has CDR1 KGHSH and CDR2 LQKENI. V gave up 2 bases and J gave up 3 bases; unmatched junction bases: 11. The CDR3 spans 18 residues. The CDR3 protein is CASSPKLNVGQANEKLFF. The DNA for the CDR3 is TGTGCCAGCTCACCAAAGTTAAACGTGGGACAGGCTAATGAAAAACTGTTTTTT.

V is TRBV2 and J is TRBJ2-7; perhaps TRBD1 as D (6 bases). The CDR3 loop spans 15 amino acids. Germline values: CDR1 SNHLY, CDR2 FYNNEI. With 2 bases removed from V and 0 bases from J, the gap between germline ends came to 11 bases. CDR3 DNA sequence: TGTGCCAGCAGTGAATCAGGGGTAGACTCCTACGAGCAGTACTTC. Protein product: CASSESGVDSYEQYF.

The chain has TRBV5-1 and TRBJ1-1; 12 bases map to TRBD1. Germline-derived CDR1 and CDR2 are SGHRS and YFSETQ. CDR3 length equals 17 residues. With 3 bases clipped from V and 1 base from J, the junction kept 7 bases outside the gene matches. In DNA, the CDR3 is TGCGCCAGCAGCTGGGGACAGGGGGCTTTCGGGAACACTGAAGCTTTCTTT. Its translation: CASSWGQGAFGNTEAFF. The full variable domain, its missing parts supplied by reference TRBV5-1 and TRBJ1-1, is KAGVTQTPRYLIKTRGQQVTLSCSPISGHRSVSWYQQTPGQGLQFLFEYFSETQRNKGNFPGRFSGRQFSNSRSEMNVSTLELGDSALYLCASSWGQGAFGNTEAFFGQGTRLTVV.

The table lists this clone with a count of one. The chain combines TRBV5-1 with TRBJ2-1; D gene uncertain. The ends were cut back, 0 bases at V and 6 bases at J, with 7 bases in the middle. This CDR3 contains 13 residues. Per germline, CDR1 SGHRS and CDR2 YFSETQ. CDR3 sequence: CASSLDRANEQFF. In DNA, the CDR3 is TGCGCCAGCAGCTTGGATCGGGCCAATGAGCAGTTCTTC. The complete variable domain, with remaining parts taken from reference TRBV5-1 and TRBJ2-1, reads KAGVTQTPRYLIKTRGQQVTLSCSPISGHRSVSWYQQTPGQGLQFLFEYFSETQRNKGNFPGRFSGRQFSNSRSEMNVSTLELGDSALYLCASSLDRANEQFFGPGTRLTVL.

The V call is TRBV19, the J call TRBJ2-3, with no clear D. Deletions cut 5 bases from V and 7 bases from J, with 16 bases between. CDR3 length equals 14 residues. From germline, CDR1 is LNHDA and CDR2 SQIVND (reference sequence). The DNA for the CDR3 is TGTGCCAGTAGTCTCGTAGGGTTCTCGAATACGCAGTATTTT. It yields the protein CASSLVGFSNTQYF.

The chain employs TRBV7-2 and TRBJ2-7, with 8 bases matching TRBD2. This CDR3 is built from 15 residues. The ends lost 5 bases at V and 5 bases at J; junction bases unmatched: 11. CDR1 SGHTA and CDR2 FQGNSA come from the germline V gene. This CDR3 is CASSTGRVRGHEQYF. CDR3 bases: TGTGCCAGCAGCACCGGGAGGGTAAGGGGTCACGAGCAGTACTTC.

The chain employs TRBV28 and TRBJ2-1, with 9 bases fitting TRBD2. Trimming took 2 bases from V and 6 from J; bases not matched to a gene: 5. Germline V gene lookup returns CDR1 MDHEN and CDR2 SYDVKM. CDR3 size: 15 residues. The CDR3: CASSLAQREVNEQFF. The CDR3 DNA reads as TGTGCCAGCAGTTTAGCCCAGCGGGAGGTCAATGAGCAGTTCTTC.

In this sample, this clone turned up once. The chain couples TRBV28 to TRBJ1-6, with TRBD1 matching over 9 bases. The CDR3 runs to 15 residues. After removal of 3 bases from V and 9 bases from J, the junction contained 6 bases not matched to a gene. Germline loops: CDR1 MDHEN, CDR2 SYDVKM. The CDR3 here is CASSFPGQGTSPLHF. The CDR3 coding sequence is TGTGCCAGCAGTTTCCCAGGACAGGGGACTTCACCCCTCCACTTT.

J is TRBJ2-7 and V is TRBV5-1, with no clear D. This CDR3 contains 13 residues. Per germline, CDR1 SGHRS and CDR2 YFSETQ. Trimming removed 4 bases at V and 6 bases at J, with 14 bases between. This CDR3 is CASSQDGYGEQYF. The CDR3 region has the DNA TGCGCCAGCAGCCAAGACGGCTATGGCGAGCAGTACTTC.

V is TRBV2 and J is TRBJ1-2; 9 nucleotides align to TRBD1. The J segment lost 10 bases and the V segment lost 5 bases, leaving 5 bases of the junction unmatched. This CDR3 has 12 residues. CDR1 SNHLY and CDR2 FYNNEI come from the germline V gene. CDR3 amino acids: CASSRQGEVYTF. The CDR3 region has the DNA TGTGCCAGCAGTCGACAGGGGGAAGTCTACACCTTC.

The chain is built from TRBV25-1 and TRBJ1-2; the D gene is possibly TRBD1 (6 bases). CDR1 and CDR2 (germline): MGHDK, SYGVNS. The V end was cut by 4 bases, the J end by 7 bases, with 16 bases between. The CDR3 covers 14 residues. The CDR3 coding sequence is TGTGCCAGCAGTGCCCGGACAGCCAATTCTGGCTACACCTTC. Its protein product is CASSARTANSGYTF.

The CDR3 loop reads CASSPVQGSNQPQHF. The CDR3 DNA reads as TGTGCCAGCTCACCAGTCCAGGGTAGCAATCAGCCCCAGCATTTT. The gene calls are TRBV18 and TRBJ1-5, with D perhaps matching TRBD1 (5 bases). CDR3 length: 15 amino acids. Trimming took 2 bases from V and 0 from J, leaving 8 bases between them. The germline gives CDR1 KGHSH, CDR2 LQKENI. The full variable domain, with the rest looked up from reference TRBV18 and TRBJ1-5, is NAGVMQNPRHLVRRRGQEARLRCSPMKGHSHVYWYRQLPEEGLKFMVYLQKENIIDESGMPKERFSAEFPKEGPSILRIQQVVRGDSAAYFCASSPVQGSNQPQHFGDGTRLSIL.

The chain uses TRBV28 and TRBJ2-1; D is unclear. CDR1 is MDHEN, CDR2 SYDVKM, per germline. V was trimmed by 8 bases and J by 4 bases, leaving 12 bases between them. CDR3 length: 13 amino acids. CDR3 region: CASGPPFYNEQFF. CDR3 DNA sequence: TGTGCCAGCGGACCCCCCTTTTACAATGAGCAGTTCTTC.

The chain employs TRBV28 and TRBJ2-7; D is uncertain. The CDR3 covers 14 residues. Germline CDR1 and CDR2: MDHEN and SYDVKM. V was clipped by 3 bases and J by 4 bases, with 13 bases between them. The CDR3 nucleotides read TGTGCCAGCAGTTTCGGCAGGCCCCCATACGAGCAGTACTTC. It codes for CASSFGRPPYEQYF.

This rearrangement joins TRBV19 to TRBJ2-7; the match to TRBD1 covers 7 bases. The germline CDR1 and CDR2 sequences are LNHDA and SQIVND (reference sequence). J lost 2 bases, V lost 6 bases, and 10 bases had no gene match. The CDR3 is 15 amino acids. The CDR3 loop is CASREPGQEAYEQYF. CDR3 nucleotide sequence: TGTGCCAGTAGGGAACCTGGACAGGAGGCCTACGAGCAGTACTTC.

With regard to this clone: The same CDR3 can be traced to other DNA sequences in this sample. The genes are TRBV11-3 and TRBJ2-1; 7 nucleotides align to TRBD2. With 3 bases clipped from V and 0 bases from J, the junction kept 2 bases outside the gene matches. The germline gives CDR1 SGHNT, CDR2 YENEEA. This CDR3 is built from 15 residues. CDR3 in DNA: TGTGCCAGCAGCTTGGGAGGGAGCTCCTACAATGAGCAGTTCTTC. Translation: CASSLGGSSYNEQFF.

The J gene is TRBJ1-2, the V gene TRBV28, with D unclear. The CDR3 contains 16 residues. Trimming left V 5 bases short and J 8 bases short, with 24 bases between. Germline V gene lookup returns CDR1 MDHEN and CDR2 SYDVKM. Here the CDR3 DNA reads TGTGCCAGCAGTAAAAGAGGGTATCCAAGGCCGCGAGGCTACACCTTC. Translating gives CASSKRGYPRPRGYTF.

V is TRBV30 and J is TRBJ1-5; D call uncertain. In germline, CDR1 is GTSNPN, CDR2 SVGIG (reference sequence). Trimming shortened V by 0 bases and J by 10 bases, and 13 bases separated the two germline ends. This CDR3 region has 13 residues. In DNA form, the CDR3 reads TGTGCCTGGAGTGTCACGGGGAAAGGACCCCAGCATTTT. This encodes CAWSVTGKGPQHF.